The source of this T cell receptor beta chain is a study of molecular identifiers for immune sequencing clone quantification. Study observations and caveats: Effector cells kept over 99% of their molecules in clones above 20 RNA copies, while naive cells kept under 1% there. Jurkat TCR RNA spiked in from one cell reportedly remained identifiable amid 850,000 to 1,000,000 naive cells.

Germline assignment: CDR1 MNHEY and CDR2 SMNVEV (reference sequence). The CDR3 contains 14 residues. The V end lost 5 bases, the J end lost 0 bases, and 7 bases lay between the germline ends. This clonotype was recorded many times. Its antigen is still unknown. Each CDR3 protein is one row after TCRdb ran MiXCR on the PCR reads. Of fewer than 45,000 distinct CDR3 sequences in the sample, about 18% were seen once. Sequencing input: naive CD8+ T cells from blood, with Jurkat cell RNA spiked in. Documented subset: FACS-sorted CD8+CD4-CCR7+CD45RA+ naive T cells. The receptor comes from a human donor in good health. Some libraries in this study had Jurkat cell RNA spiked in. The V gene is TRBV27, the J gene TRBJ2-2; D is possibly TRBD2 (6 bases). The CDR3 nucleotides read TGTGCCAGCAGTGCGGGAACGAACACCGGGGAGCTGTTTTTT. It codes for CASSAGTNTGELFF.